The source of this TCR beta chain is a study of T-cell reconstitution after alpha-beta-depleted transplantation in children. Germline V gene sequence: CDR1 DFQATT, CDR2 SNEGSKA (reference sequence). V trimming: 5 bases; J trimming: 12 bases; junction bases outside the gene matches: 8. CDR3 length: 12 residues. Preparation of the TCRbeta library was carried out with unique molecular identifiers. TCRdb reprocessed the PCR reads via MiXCR and lists one record per CDR3 protein. The profile covers some 590,000 distinct CDR3 sequences, with over 9.5% appearing a single time and 3.5% to 5% taken by the ten largest. This clonotype was counted ten times or more.

The chain is built from TRBV20-1 and TRBJ2-1; 9 nucleotides line up with TRBD1. The starting material was PBMCs from the stem cell graft donor, obtained from the stem cell graft. The TCR comes from a human donor who donated a stem cell graft to a child with acute myeloid leukemia. This chain's CDR3 is CSASHPGQGQFF. CDR3 in DNA: TGCAGTGCTTCACATCCGGGACAGGGGCAGTTCTTC.